The 29 T cell receptor beta chains in this list originate from one sample, sequenced in a study of CD4 T cells in relation to SARS-CoV-2 and coronaviruses. Only in-frame clones appear in the TCRdb table, and some are missing; sequencing was by immunoSEQ multiplex PCR. The table has some 43,000 clones, around 80% seen once. These receptors have no identified antigens. The specimen was naive CD4+ T cells from PBMCs, cultured in vitro. As for subset: naive CD4+ T cells isolated by negative enrichment. These receptors all come from an adult with COVID-19.

V is TRBV6-2 or TRBV6-3 and J is TRBJ2-3; 7 nucleotides agree with TRBD2. Germline assignment: CDR1 MNHEY and CDR2 SVGEGT. The V and J ends lost 6 bases and 0 bases, in that order; junction bases with no gene match: 9. This CDR3 is 16 amino acids long. CDR3 amino acids: CASSDRGVTSTDTQYF. As DNA, the CDR3 is TGTGCCAGCAGCGACCGGGGGGTAACCAGCACAGATACGCAGTATTTT.

The table lists this clone with a few counts. The chain has TRBV28 and TRBJ1-1; TRBD1 is a possible D gene (5 bases). Germline values: CDR1 MDHEN, CDR2 SYDVKM. Trimming cost V 3 bases and J 1 base, with 12 bases left between them. This CDR3 is built from 15 residues. CDR3 protein: CASSFWWGGNTEAFF. CDR3 bases: TGTGCCAGCAGTTTTTGGTGGGGGGGGAACACTGAAGCTTTCTTT. The full variable domain, completed using reference TRBV28 and TRBJ1-1, is DVKVTQSSRYLVKRTGEKVFLECVQDMDHENMFWYRQDPGLGLRLIYFSYDVKMKEKGDIPEGYSVSREKKERFSLILESASTNQTSMYLCASSFWWGGNTEAFFGQGTRLTVV.

This chain uses TRBV5-1 with TRBJ2-5; 9 bases are a match to TRBD1. The CDR3 is 16 residues long. Germline assignment: CDR1 SGHRS and CDR2 YFSETQ. V lost 0 bases and J lost 2; bases outside the gene matches: 5. CDR3 DNA sequence: TGCGCCAGCAGCTTGGGACGGACAGGGGCACAAGAGACCCAGTACTTC. Amino acid sequence: CASSLGRTGAQETQYF.

This clone was detected only once. This chain links TRBV20-1 with TRBJ2-7, with D uncertain. Trimming stripped 0 bases from V and 3 bases from J, with 0 bases between. Germline V gene lookup returns CDR1 DFQATT and CDR2 SNEGSKA (reference sequence). This CDR3 region has 10 residues. CDR3 in amino acids: CSARDYEQYF. In DNA form, the CDR3 reads TGCAGTGCTAGAGACTACGAGCAGTACTTC.

This sequence joins TRBV6-6 and TRBJ1-1, with a weak D call TRBD1 (6 bases). The CDR3 spans 14 residues. The V end was cut by 5 bases, the J end by 1 base, with 11 bases between. The germline V gene has CDR1 MNHNY and CDR2 SVGAGI (reference sequence). CDR3 DNA sequence: TGTGCCAGCAGTCCGGGACAAACGAACACTGAAGCTTTCTTT. Its protein is CASSPGQTNTEAFF.

The chain combines TRBV6-1 with TRBJ1-2, with 10 bases aligning to TRBD1. The CDR3 covers 15 residues. Germline trimming cut 1 base from V and 7 bases from J; bases unmatched to any gene: 6. Germline CDR1 reads MNHNS; CDR2 reads SASEGT. Here the CDR3 DNA reads TGTGCCAGCAGTGAAGGCCCCGGGACAGGGGTTGGCTACACCTTC. Encoded protein: CASSEGPGTGVGYTF.

This sequence joins TRBV6-6 and TRBJ1-6; TRBD1 agrees at 8 bases. The ends lost 4 bases at V and 5 bases at J; junction bases unmatched: 1. Germline-derived CDR1 and CDR2 are MNHNY and SVGAGI (reference sequence). The CDR3 covers 14 residues. The DNA of the CDR3 is TGTGCCAGCAGTTCGGGACAGGATAATTCACCCCTCCACTTT. Its translation: CASSSGQDNSPLHF.

The V call is TRBV19, the J call TRBJ2-5; 11 bases fit TRBD1. Germline values: CDR1 LNHDA, CDR2 SQIVND (reference sequence). This CDR3 spans 16 amino acids. With 6 bases clipped from V and 4 bases from J, the junction kept 10 bases outside the gene matches. CDR3 sequence reads: CASRAPGTGGGETQYF. CDR3 DNA sequence: TGTGCCAGTAGAGCTCCCGGGACAGGGGGTGGAGAGACCCAGTACTTC.

The CDR3 coding sequence is TGTGCCACCAGTGATCCGGGACAGGGAAATGAAAAACTGTTTTTT. It yields the protein CATSDPGQGNEKLFF. The chain joins TRBV24-1 to TRBJ1-4, with TRBD1 matching 9 bases. J gave up 5 bases and V 3 bases, and 3 bases lay outside the gene matches. The CDR3 covers 15 residues. Germline V gene data show CDR1 as KGHDR and CDR2 as SFDVKD.

This sequence joins TRBV30 and TRBJ2-5, with TRBD1 matching 7 bases. V was pared by 3 bases and J by 4 bases, with 5 bases of the junction left unmatched. Germline V gene lookup returns CDR1 GTSNPN and CDR2 SVGIG (reference sequence). This CDR3 spans 13 amino acids. CDR3 sequence: CAWSHNRGETQYF. For the CDR3, the DNA is TGTGCCTGGAGCCATAACAGGGGAGAGACCCAGTACTTC.

The chain has TRBV2 and TRBJ2-2, with D possibly being TRBD1 (8 bases). CDR1 and CDR2 (germline): SNHLY, FYNNEI. Trimming took 6 bases from V and 6 from J, leaving 17 bases between them. The CDR3 covers 15 residues. CDR3 in DNA: TGTGCCAGCAGCGAAACAGGGGGGGGAGCCGGGGAGCTGTTTTTT. It yields the protein CASSETGGGAGELFF.

The rearrangement uses TRBV5-5 and TRBJ2-7; D remains ambiguous. Per germline, CDR1 SGHKS and CDR2 YYEKEE (reference sequence). This CDR3 contains 11 residues. V was clipped by 4 bases and J by 4 bases, with 6 bases between them. The CDR3 here is CASSLDYEQYF. Here the CDR3 DNA reads TGTGCCAGCAGCCTCGATTACGAGCAGTACTTC.

The chain is built from TRBV18 and TRBJ1-6; 7 bases map to TRBD1. The junction had 7 bases not matched to a gene; V was cut back by 8 bases and J by 9 bases. Germline CDR1 reads KGHSH; CDR2 reads LQKENI. The CDR3 has 13 residues. The CDR3 loop reads CASAQGPGSPLHF. For the CDR3, the DNA is TGTGCCAGCGCACAGGGGCCAGGTTCACCCCTCCACTTT.

The sample holds a few counts of this clone. J is TRBJ2-1 and V is TRBV2, with 9 bases that match TRBD2. The CDR3 runs 14 residues. The germline V gene encodes CDR1 SNHLY and CDR2 FYNNEI. V dropped 4 bases and J dropped 5; count of bases not matched to a gene: 3. CDR3: CASSVASGDNEQFF. CDR3 nucleotide sequence: TGTGCCAGCAGTGTAGCTAGCGGGGACAATGAGCAGTTCTTC.

The chain employs TRBV28 and TRBJ2-3, with 8 bases that match TRBD2. The CDR3 is 16 residues long. The germline gives CDR1 MDHEN, CDR2 SYDVKM. J lost 2 bases, V lost 6 bases, and 10 bases had no gene match. The CDR3, as DNA: TGTGCCAGCAGCCCCCTGGGACTAGGCTCCACAGATACGCAGTATTTT. It encodes CASSPLGLGSTDTQYF.

The CDR3 nucleotides read TGTGCCAGCAGCCAGGAGCGTAATACAGGGAACTATGGCTACACCTTC. Translation gives CASSQERNTGNYGYTF. The V call is TRBV3-1 (or the pseudogene TRBV3-2), the J call TRBJ1-2; possible D gene TRBD1, 6 bases. CDR3 length: 16 residues. V dropped 3 bases and J dropped 2 bases, with 16 bases sitting between them. Germline V gene data show CDR1 as LGHDT and CDR2 as YNNKEL (reference sequence).

V usage is TRBV7-8 and J usage is TRBJ2-5; D may be TRBD1 (6 bases). Trimming left V 3 bases short and J 0 bases short, with 8 bases between. Germline V lookup: CDR1 SGHVS, CDR2 FQNEAQ. The CDR3 consists of 14 residues. CDR3 bases: TGTGCCAGCAGCTTCCGGACAGACCAAGAGACCCAGTACTTC. Encoded protein: CASSFRTDQETQYF.

This sequence joins TRBV10-3 and TRBJ1-5; 7 positions match TRBD1. Germline values: CDR1 ENHRY, CDR2 SYGVKD. V shed 11 bases and J 8 bases; nucleotides not matched to a gene: 15. The CDR3 sequence is 14 residues long. CDR3 sequence (DNA): TGTGCCGTAAGAGGACAGGTGCCTTCGGAGCCCCAGCATTTT. Translated, it gives CAVRGQVPSEPQHF.

This chain connects TRBV28 to TRBJ2-7, with D uncertain. This CDR3 contains 14 residues. The germline CDR1 and CDR2 sequences are MDHEN and SYDVKM. Trimming shortened V by 3 bases and J by 1 base, and 10 bases separated the two germline ends. The CDR3 reads CASSLAAPSYEQYF. The CDR3, as DNA: TGTGCCAGCAGTTTGGCAGCGCCGTCCTACGAGCAGTACTTC.

This clone was detected only once. The chain is built from TRBV3-1 (or the pseudogene TRBV3-2) and TRBJ1-1, with D hard to call. The CDR3 spans 14 residues. The germline V gene encodes CDR1 LGHDT and CDR2 YNNKEL (reference sequence). V lost 0 bases to trimming and J lost 5 bases, with 10 bases between them. The DNA of the CDR3 is TGTGCCAGCAGCCAAGACGGGGTTTGGACTGAAGCTTTCTTT. Translating gives CASSQDGVWTEAFF.

The genes are TRBV5-8 and TRBJ1-5; D not certain. Looked up from germline, CDR1 is SGHTS and CDR2 is YDEGEE. The CDR3 is made up of 16 amino acids. Trimming took 3 bases from V and 2 from J, leaving 15 bases between them. This chain's CDR3 is CASSWPTRKGNQPQHF. The CDR3 nucleotides are TGTGCCAGCAGCTGGCCCACACGAAAGGGCAATCAGCCCCAGCATTTT.

This chain connects TRBV24-1 to TRBJ2-1; the D is unclear. Germline assignment: CDR1 KGHDR and CDR2 SFDVKD. The length of the CDR3 is 13 residues. Trimming cost V 9 bases and J 5 bases, with 13 bases left between them. CDR3 sequence reads: CATADQRHNEQFF. CDR3 nucleotides: TGTGCCACCGCAGATCAGCGCCACAATGAGCAGTTCTTC.

The chain couples TRBV4-3 to TRBJ1-2; D is possibly TRBD1 (5 bases). V lost 0 bases to trimming and J lost 0 bases, with 8 bases between them. The length of the CDR3 is 15 residues. CDR1 is LGHNA, CDR2 YSLEER, per germline. In DNA form, the CDR3 reads TGCGCCAGCAGCCAAGAATGGGGGGCTAACTATGGCTACACCTTC. It encodes CASSQEWGANYGYTF.

In nucleotides, the CDR3 is TGTGCCAGCAGCCTCGGGGACCCCAATCAGCCCCAGCATTTT. Its protein is CASSLGDPNQPQHF. The chain has TRBV7-9 and TRBJ1-5; D might be TRBD1 (5 bases). This CDR3 has 14 amino acids. Germline V gene lookup returns CDR1 SEHNR and CDR2 FQNEAQ (reference sequence). V lost 5 bases to trimming and J lost 3 bases, with 11 bases between them.

CDR3 in DNA: TGTGCCAGCCTGAACACTGAAGCTTTCTTT. Residues: CASLNTEAFF. This rearrangement joins TRBV6-5 to TRBJ1-1; D gene unclear. CDR3 length equals 10 residues. Per the germline V gene, CDR1 is MNHEY and CDR2 is SVGAGI. V lost 8 bases and J lost 0, with 1 base in between.

This chain links TRBV19 with TRBJ2-1, with TRBD2 identical over 12 bases. V trimming: 3 bases; J trimming: 11 bases; junction bases outside the gene matches: 11. In germline, CDR1 is LNHDA, CDR2 SQIVND (reference sequence). This CDR3 has 16 amino acids. CDR3 amino acids: CASSISVTSGGKKQFF. CDR3 bases: TGTGCCAGTAGTATCTCGGTGACTAGCGGGGGCAAAAAGCAGTTCTTC.

This chain's CDR3 is CASSPVRGSYNEQFF. CDR3 coding DNA: TGTGCCAGCTCACCTGTAAGGGGCTCCTACAATGAGCAGTTCTTC. This chain links TRBV18 with TRBJ2-1; a possible D gene is TRBD1 (5 bases). This CDR3 comprises 15 residues. Germline values: CDR1 KGHSH, CDR2 LQKENI. Trimming stripped 3 bases from V and 0 bases from J, with 9 bases between.

V usage is TRBV18 and J usage is TRBJ2-6; D is ambiguous. The CDR3 totals 17 residues. Trimming cost V 4 bases and J 0 bases, with 13 bases left between them. CDR1 and CDR2 (germline): KGHSH, LQKENI. The CDR3 sequence is CASSLTTWSSGANVLTF. CDR3 bases: TGTGCCAGCTCACTCACTACATGGAGCTCTGGGGCCAACGTCCTGACTTTC.

This rearrangement joins TRBV6-1 to TRBJ2-7; no definite D call. This CDR3 contains 15 residues. Germline lookup yields CDR1 MNHNS and CDR2 SASEGT. V was pared by 1 base and J by 0 bases, with 10 bases between. Here the CDR3 DNA reads TGTGCCAGCAGTGAAGGTCCCGTGAGCTCCTACGAGCAGTACTTC. Protein: CASSEGPVSSYEQYF.